This T cell receptor (beta chain) was sequenced during a study of T cells in Graves' hyperthyroidism and ophthalmopathy. Over 18 months, lack of ophthalmopathy progression marked Graves' hyperthyroidism as stable. Hyperthyroidism patients were newly diagnosed, had disease duration under 2 months, and were aged 18 to 65 years. The CDR3 regions of TCR beta were amplified from RNA transcripts. TCR CDR3 underwent first-round RT-PCR with the HTBI primer set. TCRdb itself ran the multiplex PCR reads through MiXCR, one entry per CDR3 protein. The sample yields fewer than 800,000 distinct CDR3 sequences, about a sixth seen once. The sample consisted of blood. The receptor was isolated from a man aged 18 to 30 with Graves' hyperthyroidism.

CDR3 nucleotides: TGTGCCAGCAGCCAAGATGGCTATTACGAGCAGTACTTC. It is translated as CASSQDGYYEQYF. The rearrangement joins TRBV3-1 to TRBJ2-7; D is undetermined. The CDR3 consists of 13 residues. Germline CDR1 and CDR2: LGHDT and YNNKEL (reference sequence). V gave up 0 bases and J gave up 4 bases, with 7 bases separating them.